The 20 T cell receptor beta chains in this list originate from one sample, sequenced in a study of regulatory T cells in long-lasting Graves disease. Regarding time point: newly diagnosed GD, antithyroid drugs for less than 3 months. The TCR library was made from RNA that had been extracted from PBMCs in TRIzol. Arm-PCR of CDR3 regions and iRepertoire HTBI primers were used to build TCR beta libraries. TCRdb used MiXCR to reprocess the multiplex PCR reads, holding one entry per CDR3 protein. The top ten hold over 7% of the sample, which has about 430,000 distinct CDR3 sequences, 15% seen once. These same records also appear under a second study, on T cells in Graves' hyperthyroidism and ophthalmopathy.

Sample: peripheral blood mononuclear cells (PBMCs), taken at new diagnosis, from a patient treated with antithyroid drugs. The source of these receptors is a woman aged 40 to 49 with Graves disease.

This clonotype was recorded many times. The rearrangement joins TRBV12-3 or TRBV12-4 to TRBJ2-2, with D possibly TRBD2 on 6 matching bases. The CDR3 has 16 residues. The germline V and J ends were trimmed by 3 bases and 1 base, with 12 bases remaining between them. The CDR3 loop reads CASSFLTSRNTGELFF. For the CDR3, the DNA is TGTGCCAGCAGTTTCCTCACTAGCAGGAACACCGGGGAGCTGTTTTTT.

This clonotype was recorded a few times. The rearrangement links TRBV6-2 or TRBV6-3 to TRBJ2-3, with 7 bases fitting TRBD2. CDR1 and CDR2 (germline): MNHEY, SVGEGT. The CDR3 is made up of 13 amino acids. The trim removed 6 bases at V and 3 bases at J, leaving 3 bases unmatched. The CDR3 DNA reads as TGTGCCAGCAGAGCGGGACGGACAGATACGCAGTATTTT. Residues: CASRAGRTDTQYF.

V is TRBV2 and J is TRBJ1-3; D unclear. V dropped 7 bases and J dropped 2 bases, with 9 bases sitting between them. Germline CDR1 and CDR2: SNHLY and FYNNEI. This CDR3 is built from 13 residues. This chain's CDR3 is CASIRTAGNTIYF. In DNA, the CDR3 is TGTGCCAGCATTCGGACGGCTGGAAACACCATATATTTT. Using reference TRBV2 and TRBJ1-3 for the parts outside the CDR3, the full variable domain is EPEVTQTPSHQVTQMGQEVILRCVPISNHLYFYWYRQILGQKVEFLVSFYNNEISEKSEIFDDQFSVERPDGSNFTLKIRSTKLEDSAMYFCASIRTAGNTIYFGEGSWLTVV.

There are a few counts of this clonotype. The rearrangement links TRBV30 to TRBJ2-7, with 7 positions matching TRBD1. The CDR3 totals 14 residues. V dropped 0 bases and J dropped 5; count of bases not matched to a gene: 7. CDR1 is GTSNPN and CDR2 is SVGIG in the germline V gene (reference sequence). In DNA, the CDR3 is TGTGCCTGGAGTGTTGAGACAGGGACCAACGAGCAGTACTTC. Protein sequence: CAWSVETGTNEQYF. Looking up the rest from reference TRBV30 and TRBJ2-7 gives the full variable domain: SQTIHQWPATLVQPVGSPLSLECTVEGTSNPNLYWYRQAAGRGLQLLFYSVGIGQISSEVPQNLSASRPQDRQFILSSKKLLLSDSGFYLCAWSVETGTNEQYFGPGTRLTVT.

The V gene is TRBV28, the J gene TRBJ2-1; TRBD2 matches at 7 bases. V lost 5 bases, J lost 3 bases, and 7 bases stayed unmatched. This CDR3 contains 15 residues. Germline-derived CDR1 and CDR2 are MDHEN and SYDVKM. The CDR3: CASSQTGLLYNEQFF. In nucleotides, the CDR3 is TGTGCCAGCAGTCAAACGGGACTACTCTACAATGAGCAGTTCTTC.

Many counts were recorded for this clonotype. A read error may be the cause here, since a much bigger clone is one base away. In DNA, the CDR3 is TGTGCCAGCAGCTTACTAGTGAGCTCCTACAATGAGCAGTTCTTC. Encoded protein: CASSLLVSSYNEQFF. The chain uses TRBV11-1 and TRBJ2-1; D call uncertain. The germline V gene has CDR1 SGHAT and CDR2 FQDESV (reference sequence). The CDR3 is 15 residues long. V was shortened by 2 bases and J by 0 bases, with 8 bases between the two germline ends.

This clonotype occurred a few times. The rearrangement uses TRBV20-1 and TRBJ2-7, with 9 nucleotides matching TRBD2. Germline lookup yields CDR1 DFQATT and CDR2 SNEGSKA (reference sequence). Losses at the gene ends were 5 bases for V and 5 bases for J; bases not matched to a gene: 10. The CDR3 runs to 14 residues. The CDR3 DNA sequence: TGCAGTGCTCTGGTCGGCGGGAGGGCCAACGAGCAGTACTTC. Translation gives CSALVGGRANEQYF.

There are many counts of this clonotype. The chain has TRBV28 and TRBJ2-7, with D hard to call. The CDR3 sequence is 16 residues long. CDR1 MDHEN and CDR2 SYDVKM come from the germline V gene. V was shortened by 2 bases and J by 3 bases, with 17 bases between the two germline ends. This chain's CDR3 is CASSLGGRYLYYEQYF. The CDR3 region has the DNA TGTGCCAGCAGTTTAGGTGGACGGTACCTTTACTACGAGCAGTACTTC.

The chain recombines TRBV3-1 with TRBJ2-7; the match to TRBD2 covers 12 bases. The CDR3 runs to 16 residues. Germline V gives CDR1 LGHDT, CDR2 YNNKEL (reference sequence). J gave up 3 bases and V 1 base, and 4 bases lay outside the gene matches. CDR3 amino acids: CASSQVRLAGVYEQYF. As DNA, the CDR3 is TGTGCCAGCAGCCAAGTTCGACTAGCGGGAGTCTACGAGCAGTACTTC.

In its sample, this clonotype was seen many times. The chain's CDR3 is CSVVKRGQGYEQYF. In DNA form, the CDR3 reads TGCAGCGTTGTGAAACGGGGACAGGGCTACGAGCAGTACTTC. The chain has TRBV29-1 and TRBJ2-7; 9 nucleotides match TRBD1. CDR1 and CDR2 from the germline V gene are SQVTM and ANQGSEA. CDR3 length: 14 amino acids. Losses at the gene ends were 4 bases for V and 3 bases for J; bases not matched to a gene: 7.

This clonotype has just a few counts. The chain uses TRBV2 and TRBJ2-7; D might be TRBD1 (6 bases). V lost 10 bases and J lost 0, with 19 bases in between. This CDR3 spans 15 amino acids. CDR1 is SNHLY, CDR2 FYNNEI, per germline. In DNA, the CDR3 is TGTGCCACCGAAGCCGGGACAAGGACCTCCTACGAGCAGTACTTC. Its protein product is CATEAGTRTSYEQYF.

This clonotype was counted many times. CDR3: CASSPWKSGEETQYF. The CDR3 DNA sequence: TGTGCCAGCTCACCCTGGAAGAGCGGGGAAGAGACCCAGTACTTC. The chain combines TRBV18 with TRBJ2-5; 7 bases are shared with TRBD2. Germline CDR1 KGHSH, CDR2 LQKENI. Trimming at V came to 3 bases and at J to 3 bases, leaving 7 bases not matched to a gene. This CDR3 has 15 residues.

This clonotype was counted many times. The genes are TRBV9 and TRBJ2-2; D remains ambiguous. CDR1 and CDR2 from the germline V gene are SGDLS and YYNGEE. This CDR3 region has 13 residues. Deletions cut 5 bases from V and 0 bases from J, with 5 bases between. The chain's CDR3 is CASRLANTGELFF. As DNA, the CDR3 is TGTGCCAGCAGATTAGCGAACACCGGGGAGCTGTTTTTT.

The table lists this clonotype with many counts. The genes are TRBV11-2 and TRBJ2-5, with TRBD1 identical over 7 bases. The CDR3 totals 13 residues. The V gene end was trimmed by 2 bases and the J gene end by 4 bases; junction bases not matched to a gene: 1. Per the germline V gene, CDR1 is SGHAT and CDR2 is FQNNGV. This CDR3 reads CASSLWDRETQYF. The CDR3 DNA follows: TGTGCCAGCAGCTTATGGGACAGAGAGACCCAGTACTTC.

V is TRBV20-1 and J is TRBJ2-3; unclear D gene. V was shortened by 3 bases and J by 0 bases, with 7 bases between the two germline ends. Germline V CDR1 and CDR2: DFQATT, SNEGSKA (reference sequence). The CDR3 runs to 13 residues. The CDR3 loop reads CSASLLSTDTQYF. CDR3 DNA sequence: TGCAGTGCTAGTTTACTTAGCACAGATACGCAGTATTTT.

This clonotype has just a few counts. The CDR3 protein is CASSDGNRGLVGNQPQHF. CDR3 nucleotide sequence: TGTGCCAGCAGCGATGGGAACAGGGGTTTGGTTGGCAATCAGCCCCAGCATTTT. The rearrangement uses TRBV7-9 and TRBJ1-5, with 7 bases lining up with TRBD1. The CDR3 runs to 18 residues. Trimming at V came to 5 bases and at J to 2 bases, leaving 15 bases not matched to a gene. Germline loops: CDR1 SEHNR, CDR2 FQNEAQ (reference sequence).

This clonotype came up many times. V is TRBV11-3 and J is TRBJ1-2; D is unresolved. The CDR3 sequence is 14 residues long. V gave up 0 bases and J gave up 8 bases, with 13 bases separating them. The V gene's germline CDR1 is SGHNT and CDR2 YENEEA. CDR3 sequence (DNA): TGTGCCAGCAGCTTAGAGGGCTTGGACGAAGGCTACACCTTC. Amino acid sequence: CASSLEGLDEGYTF.

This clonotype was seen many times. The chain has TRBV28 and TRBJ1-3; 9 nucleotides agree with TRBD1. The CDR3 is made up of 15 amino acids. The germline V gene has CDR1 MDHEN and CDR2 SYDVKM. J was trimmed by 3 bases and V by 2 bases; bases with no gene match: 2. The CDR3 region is CASSLGTGIGNTIYF. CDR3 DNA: TGTGCCAGCAGTTTAGGGACAGGGATTGGAAACACCATATATTTT. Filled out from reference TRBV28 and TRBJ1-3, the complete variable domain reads DVKVTQSSRYLVKRTGEKVFLECVQDMDHENMFWYRQDPGLGLRLIYFSYDVKMKEKGDIPEGYSVSREKKERFSLILESASTNQTSMYLCASSLGTGIGNTIYFGEGSWLTVV.

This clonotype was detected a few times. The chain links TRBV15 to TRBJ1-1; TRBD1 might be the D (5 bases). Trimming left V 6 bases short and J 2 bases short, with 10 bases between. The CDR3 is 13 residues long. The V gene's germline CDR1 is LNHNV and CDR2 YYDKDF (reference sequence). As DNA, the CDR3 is TGTGCCACCAGTCAGTGGGGCAACACTGAAGCTTTCTTT. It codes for CATSQWGNTEAFF.

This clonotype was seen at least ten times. The CDR3 spells CASRRQSNTEAFF. The CDR3 DNA is TGTGCCAGCAGACGACAGAGTAACACTGAAGCTTTCTTT. This sequence joins TRBV6-2 or TRBV6-3 and TRBJ1-1; perhaps TRBD1 as D (5 bases). CDR3 length: 13 amino acids. Trimming removed 6 bases from V and 2 bases from J, with 10 bases in between. CDR1 is MNHEY and CDR2 is SVGEGT in the germline V gene.